One sample yielded the 27 T cell receptor beta chains listed below, sequenced in a study of blood T cell repertoires in COVID-19. This table comes from immunoSEQ multiplex PCR, and its TCRdb copy is limited to in-frame clones, with some not included. The table includes approximately 160,000 clones, roughly 80% detected once. The sequenced material came from PBMCs or T cells enriched from blood (not recorded which). The receptors here all came from a woman aged 45 to 65 who had recovered from COVID-19.

The chain joins TRBV27 to TRBJ1-2; 9 nucleotides line up with TRBD1. The CDR3 totals 14 residues. Per germline, CDR1 MNHEY and CDR2 SMNVEV (reference sequence). The V gene end was trimmed by 4 bases and the J gene end by 5 bases; junction bases not matched to a gene: 5. The CDR3, as DNA: TGTGCCAGCAGTTCGGACAGGGGCAGGTATGGCTACACCTTC. Encoded protein: CASSSDRGRYGYTF.

The chain is built from TRBV3-1 (or the pseudogene TRBV3-2) and TRBJ2-7; D might be TRBD2 (6 bases). Trimming took 1 base from V and 3 from J, leaving 10 bases between them. CDR1 is LGHDT, CDR2 YNNKEL, per germline (reference sequence). This CDR3 has 14 residues. Written as DNA, the CDR3 is TGTGCCAGCAGCCAAGGTGGCGGGATCTACGAGCAGTACTTC. Its protein is CASSQGGGIYEQYF.

The chain links TRBV6-1 to TRBJ1-5; 7 nucleotides align to TRBD1. From germline, CDR1 is MNHNS and CDR2 SASEGT. Unmatched junction bases numbered 5, after V lost 3 bases and J lost 6 bases. The CDR3 is 14 residues long. CDR3 protein: CASSDRTGVQPQHF. The CDR3 DNA sequence: TGTGCCAGCAGTGACAGGACAGGAGTTCAGCCCCAGCATTTT.

This chain connects TRBV13 to TRBJ1-1; 7 bases match TRBD1. The germline CDR1 and CDR2 sequences are PRHDT and FYEKMQ (reference sequence). J gave up 11 bases and V 8 bases, and 11 bases lay outside the gene matches. CDR3 length: 12 residues. In DNA, the CDR3 is TGTGCCAGCCAACTGACCAGGGGGAAGGCTTTCTTT. This codes for CASQLTRGKAFF.

This clone showed up just a few times. The V gene is TRBV5-1, the J gene TRBJ2-1; 8 bases align to TRBD2. V shed 4 bases and J 6 bases; nucleotides not matched to a gene: 3. CDR1 and CDR2 (germline): SGHRS, YFSETQ. The CDR3 spans 13 residues. The CDR3 sequence: CASSLGTSNEQFF. As DNA, the CDR3 is TGCGCCAGCAGCCTTGGGACTAGCAATGAGCAGTTCTTC. The whole variable domain, filled in from reference TRBV5-1 and TRBJ2-1, reads KAGVTQTPRYLIKTRGQQVTLSCSPISGHRSVSWYQQTPGQGLQFLFEYFSETQRNKGNFPGRFSGRQFSNSRSEMNVSTLELGDSALYLCASSLGTSNEQFFGPGTRLTVL.

The chain joins TRBV29-1 to TRBJ2-7, with D unresolved. The CDR3 runs to 11 residues. Between the trimmed V and J ends, which lost 6 bases and 0 bases, there was a span of 6 bases. Germline-derived CDR1 and CDR2 are SQVTM and ANQGSEA. CDR3 region: CSVKSSYEQYF. For the CDR3, the DNA is TGCAGCGTGAAGAGCTCCTACGAGCAGTACTTC.

This clone was picked up one time. V and J are TRBV7-9 and TRBJ1-3; D gene ambiguous. CDR3 length: 14 residues. V lost 3 bases and J lost 4, with 10 bases in between. Germline lookup yields CDR1 SEHNR and CDR2 FQNEAQ (reference sequence). CDR3 in DNA: TGTGCCAGCAGCTTTGAGGGTGAAGGAAACACCATATATTTT. Encoded protein: CASSFEGEGNTIYF.

V and J are TRBV7-9 and TRBJ2-7; 10 nucleotides align to TRBD1. The CDR3 sequence is 15 residues long. Trimming removed 6 bases from V and 5 bases from J; junction bases left unmatched: 10. From germline, CDR1 is SEHNR and CDR2 FQNEAQ (reference sequence). CDR3 DNA sequence: TGTGCCAGCAGGAGACCCGGGACAGGGGTACACGAGCAGTACTTC. Translating gives CASRRPGTGVHEQYF.

A single count supports this clone. This chain joins TRBV6-5 and TRBJ1-2, with 7 bases fitting TRBD1. The ends lost 5 bases at V and 5 bases at J; junction bases unmatched: 8. This CDR3 comprises 14 residues. Germline V gives CDR1 MNHEY, CDR2 SVGAGI. The CDR3 nucleotides are TGTGCCAGCAGTCATGGAGGGACAGCTTATGGCTACACCTTC. It yields the protein CASSHGGTAYGYTF.

The CDR3 DNA sequence: TGTGCCAGCAGCTTGGACAGCCGGCGTGGCTACACCTTC. This gives the protein CASSLDSRRGYTF. This sequence joins TRBV5-5 and TRBJ1-2; D remains ambiguous. The CDR3 spans 13 residues. V lost 0 bases to trimming and J lost 7 bases, with 10 bases between them. Per the germline V gene, CDR1 is SGHKS and CDR2 is YYEKEE (reference sequence). The full variable domain, rest sourced from reference TRBV5-5 and TRBJ1-2, is DAGVTQSPTHLIKTRGQQVTLRCSPISGHKSVSWYQQVLGQGPQFIFQYYEKEERGRGNFPDRFSARQFPNYSSELNVNALLLGDSALYLCASSLDSRRGYTFGSGTRLTVV.

This CDR3 is CASSSVANTEAFF. In nucleotides, the CDR3 is TGTGCCAGCAGTTCCGTGGCGAACACTGAAGCTTTCTTT. The rearrangement joins TRBV6-5 to TRBJ1-1; D is unresolved. This CDR3 is built from 13 residues. Germline V lookup: CDR1 MNHEY, CDR2 SVGAGI. V lost 4 bases, J lost 1 base, and 7 bases lay in between.

Remarks on this clone: The junction shows a germline mismatch at one end, possibly a read error. The chain has TRBV7-7 and TRBJ2-1; 12 nucleotides line up with TRBD2. The V gene's germline CDR1 is SSHAT and CDR2 FNYEAQ (reference sequence). This CDR3 spans 15 amino acids. CDR3 sequence reads: CASSPGLAGNNEQFF. The CDR3, as DNA: TGTGCTAGCAGCCCGGGACTAGCGGGTAACAATGAGCAGTTCTTC.

This clone was detected only once. The chain has TRBV6-2 or TRBV6-3 and TRBJ1-1; 12 positions agree with TRBD1. Per the germline V gene, CDR1 is MNHEY and CDR2 is SVGEGT. The CDR3 sequence is 16 residues long. V shed 5 bases, J shed 4 bases, and the junction held 8 bases outside the gene matches. CDR3 protein: CASSRTPGQGATEAFF. CDR3 in DNA: TGTGCCAGCAGTCGAACTCCGGGACAGGGGGCCACTGAAGCTTTCTTT.

This chain joins TRBV28 and TRBJ1-2, with TRBD1 identical over 8 bases. The CDR3 loop spans 13 amino acids. Germline V gives CDR1 MDHEN, CDR2 SYDVKM. Trimming at V came to 6 bases and at J to 4 bases, leaving 4 bases not matched to a gene. This chain's CDR3 is CASRIQGGYGYTF. The CDR3, as DNA: TGTGCCAGCAGGATACAGGGGGGCTATGGCTACACCTTC.

This chain connects TRBV5-1 to TRBJ2-3, with 7 nucleotides matching TRBD2. The CDR3 is 16 amino acids. Germline CDR1 is SGHRS and CDR2 is YFSETQ. V lost 4 bases to trimming and J lost 1 base; unmatched junction nucleotides: 9. CDR3: CASSAQVAGGTDTQYF. The CDR3 DNA reads as TGCGCCAGCAGCGCCCAGGTTGCGGGAGGCACAGATACGCAGTATTTT.

The chain couples TRBV3-1 (or the pseudogene TRBV3-2) to TRBJ1-2; D perhaps matches TRBD1 (6 bases). CDR1 LGHDT and CDR2 YNNKEL come from the germline V gene (reference sequence). The CDR3 is made up of 13 amino acids. The V and J ends lost 4 bases and 6 bases respectively, with 12 bases between them. CDR3 DNA: TGTGCCAGCAGCCCATTGGGGGCGCATGGCTACACCTTC. It yields the protein CASSPLGAHGYTF.

V and J are TRBV6-5 and TRBJ1-6, with a possible D match to TRBD1 (5 bases). The ends were cut back, 0 bases at V and 8 bases at J, with 11 bases in the middle. Looked up from germline, CDR1 is MNHEY and CDR2 is SVGAGI. CDR3 size: 15 residues. The CDR3 DNA reads TGTGCCAGCAGTTACTCCCGGGGGGATGATTCACCCCTCCACTTT. Its protein product is CASSYSRGDDSPLHF.

The V gene is TRBV7-9, the J gene TRBJ2-1; a possible D gene is TRBD1 (5 bases). The CDR3 runs to 13 residues. Trimming pared 1 base from V and 9 bases from J, leaving 10 bases between. Germline V gives CDR1 SEHNR, CDR2 FQNEAQ (reference sequence). CDR3 DNA: TGTGCCAGCAGCTTAGAAGGGGTGGGTGAGCAGTTCTTC. Translation: CASSLEGVGEQFF.

This chain uses TRBV24-1 with TRBJ2-5; TRBD1 agrees at 11 bases. CDR3 length: 17 amino acids. With 3 bases clipped from V and 2 bases from J, the junction kept 7 bases outside the gene matches. Germline CDR1 reads KGHDR; CDR2 reads SFDVKD. The CDR3 protein is CATSDAGQGARQETQYF. In nucleotides, the CDR3 is TGTGCCACCAGTGATGCCGGACAGGGGGCTAGACAAGAGACCCAGTACTTC.

V and J are TRBV3-1 (or the pseudogene TRBV3-2) and TRBJ2-1; D is ambiguous. V lost 0 bases and J 4 bases, leaving 7 bases between the germline ends. The germline V gene has CDR1 LGHDT and CDR2 YNNKEL (reference sequence). The CDR3 runs to 14 residues. The CDR3 nucleotides are TGTGCCAGCAGCCAAGATGAGTGGTACAATGAGCAGTTCTTC. It translates to CASSQDEWYNEQFF.

This clone was detected a few times. V usage is TRBV4-1 and J usage is TRBJ1-1, with D possibly matching TRBD1 (5 bases). V was pared by 2 bases and J by 4 bases, with 17 bases between. The CDR3 totals 16 residues. Germline V gene sequence: CDR1 MGHRA, CDR2 YSYEKL. The CDR3 DNA is TGCGCCAGCAGCCAATCCGAAAGCCGGGGGAGCACTGAAGCTTTCTTT. Its translation is CASSQSESRGSTEAFF.

V and J are TRBV4-1 and TRBJ2-2, with 7 positions matching TRBD1. The V gene's germline CDR1 is MGHRA and CDR2 YSYEKL. CDR3 size: 16 residues. The junction had 7 bases not matched to a gene; V was cut back by 4 bases and J by 2 bases. The CDR3 loop is CASSRSGTANTGELFF. The CDR3 DNA follows: TGCGCCAGCAGCCGATCCGGGACAGCCAACACCGGGGAGCTGTTTTTT.

The V and J genes are TRBV7-6 and TRBJ1-1; no clear D gene. V shed 3 bases and J shed 2 bases, with 10 bases lying between them. The CDR3 has 14 amino acids. CDR1 and CDR2 (germline): SGHVS, FNYEAQ. The CDR3, as DNA: TGTGCCAGCAGCTTCGGACTTGGAAACACTGAAGCTTTCTTT. Amino acids: CASSFGLGNTEAFF.

V usage is TRBV19 and J usage is TRBJ1-2, with unresolved D. The germline gives CDR1 LNHDA, CDR2 SQIVND (reference sequence). There are 14 residues in the CDR3. V lost 4 bases and J lost 4, with 13 bases in between. The CDR3 spells CASSSGLLLYGYTF. The CDR3 bases are TGTGCCAGTAGTAGCGGACTTCTTCTCTATGGCTACACCTTC.

The CDR3 loop reads CASSFKAGQTGELFF. CDR3 nucleotide sequence: TGTGCCAGCAGCTTTAAGGCAGGGCAAACCGGGGAGCTGTTTTTT. This rearrangement joins TRBV7-3 to TRBJ2-2; maybe TRBD1 (5 bases). This CDR3 contains 15 residues. Germline values: CDR1 SGHTA, CDR2 FQGTGA. The ends were cut back, 3 bases at V and 5 bases at J, with 13 bases in the middle.

This clone occurred once. The chain links TRBV28 to TRBJ2-7, with TRBD2 matching over 11 bases. The CDR3 totals 15 residues. V trimming: 7 bases; J trimming: 0 bases; junction bases outside the gene matches: 5. Germline V gives CDR1 MDHEN, CDR2 SYDVKM. The CDR3 DNA reads TGTGCCAGCACGGGGGGACTAGCGGCCTCCTACGAGCAGTACTTC. Its translation: CASTGGLAASYEQYF.

This chain links TRBV15 with TRBJ1-2, with 7 bases aligning to TRBD1. Germline lookup yields CDR1 LNHNV and CDR2 YYDKDF (reference sequence). This CDR3 spans 16 amino acids. V lost 4 bases to trimming and J lost 0 bases; unmatched junction nucleotides: 8. This CDR3 is CATSKTGRLANYGYTF. Here the CDR3 DNA reads TGTGCCACCAGCAAGACAGGGCGTTTAGCTAACTATGGCTACACCTTC.